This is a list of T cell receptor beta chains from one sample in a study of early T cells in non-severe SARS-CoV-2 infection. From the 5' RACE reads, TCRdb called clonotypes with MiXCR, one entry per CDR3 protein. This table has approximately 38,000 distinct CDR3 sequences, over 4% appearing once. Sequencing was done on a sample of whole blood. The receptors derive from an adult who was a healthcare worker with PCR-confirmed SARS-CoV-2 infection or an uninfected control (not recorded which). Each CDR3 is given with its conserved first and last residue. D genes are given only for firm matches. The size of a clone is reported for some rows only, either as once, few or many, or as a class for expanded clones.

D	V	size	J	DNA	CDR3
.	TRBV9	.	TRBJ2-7	TGTGCCAGCAGCGCAACGTACGTGGTTAGCGAGCAGTACTTC	CASSATYVVSEQYF
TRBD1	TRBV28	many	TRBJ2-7	TGTGCCAGCAGTCCGGACAGGGTGCGGCACGAGCAGTACTTC	CASSPDRVRHEQYF
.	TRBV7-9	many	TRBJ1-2	TGTGCCAGCAGCTTTTTAGATGGCTACACCTTC	CASSFLDGYTF
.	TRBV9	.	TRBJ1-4	TGTGCCAGCAGCGTAGCCCAGGGCGCAACTAATGAAAAACTGTTTTTT	CASSVAQGATNEKLFF
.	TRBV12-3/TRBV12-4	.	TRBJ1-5	TGTGCCAGCAGTCGGGGCCGGGGACCGACCAATCAGCCCCAGCATTTT	CASSRGRGPTNQPQHF
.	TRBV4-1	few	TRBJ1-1	TGCGCCAGCAGCCAAGATTTCAGAGGGACCGCCACTGAAGCTTTCTTT	CASSQDFRGTATEAFF
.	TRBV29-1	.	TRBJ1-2	TGCAGCGCAGAACAGACAGGCTATGGCTACACCTTC	CSAEQTGYGYTF
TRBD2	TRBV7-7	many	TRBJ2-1	TGTGCCAGCAGCTTAGGCGGGGGGTACAATGAGCAGTTCTTC	CASSLGGGYNEQFF
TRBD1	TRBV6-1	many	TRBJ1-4	TGTGCCAGCAGAAGGGACAGGGGAGGAACTAATGAAAAACTGTTTTTT	CASRRDRGGTNEKLFF
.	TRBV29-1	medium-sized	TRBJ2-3	TGCAGCGTTGAGTCCGCAACTAAATCGTATTTT	CSVESATKSYF
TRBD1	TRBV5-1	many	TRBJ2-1	TGCGCCAGCGGGCAGGGGGCGGACAATGAGCAGTTCTTC	CASGQGADNEQFF
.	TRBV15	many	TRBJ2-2	.	CATSRDFGAGELFF
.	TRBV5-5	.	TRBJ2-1	TGTGCCAGCAGCCTCCAAGGTTCAGGGATGCACAATGAGCAGTTCTTC	CASSLQGSGMHNEQFF
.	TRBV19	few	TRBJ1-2	TGTGCCAGTACTCGCGGGGCCCCTAACTATGGCTACACCTTC	CASTRGAPNYGYTF
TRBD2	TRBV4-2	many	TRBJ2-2	TGTGCCAGCAGCCAAGATTCGGGGGGCGGGGAGCTGTTTTTT	CASSQDSGGGELFF
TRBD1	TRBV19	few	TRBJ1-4	TGTGCCAGTACAGAGACAGGGACCACCCTGGAAAAACTGTTTTTT	CASTETGTTLEKLFF
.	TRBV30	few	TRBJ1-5	TGTGCCTGGAGCTCACAGACAAGCAATCAGCCCCAGCATTTT	CAWSSQTSNQPQHF
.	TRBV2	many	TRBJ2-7	TGTGCCAGCGCGGCAACGACCCCAAACTTC	CASAATTPNF
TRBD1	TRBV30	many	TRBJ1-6	TGTGCCTGGAGTGTAGGGACAGGGAATTCACCCCTCCACTTT	CAWSVGTGNSPLHF
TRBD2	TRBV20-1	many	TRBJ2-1	TGCAGTGCTAGAACTGAACTAGCGGACTTTTACAATGAGCAGTTCTTC	CSARTELADFYNEQFF
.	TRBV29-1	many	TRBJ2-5	TGCAGCGTTTTACCGGGAGTCCGGGAGACCCAGTACTTC	CSVLPGVRETQYF
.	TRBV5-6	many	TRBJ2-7	TGTGCCAGCAGCCTACCGCTAGGAACGGCGATCGAGCAGTACTTC	CASSLPLGTAIEQYF
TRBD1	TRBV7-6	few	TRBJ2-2	TGTGCCAGCAGCTTAGAGACAGGGAGCATCGGGGAGCTGTTTTTT	CASSLETGSIGELFF
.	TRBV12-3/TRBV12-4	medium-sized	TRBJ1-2	TGTGCCAGCAGTATCGGATTACCGAGTCATGGCTACACCTTC	CASSIGLPSHGYTF
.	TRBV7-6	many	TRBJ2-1	TGTGCCAGCAGCTCCCAAGGTGGTGAGCAGTTCTTC	CASSSQGGEQFF
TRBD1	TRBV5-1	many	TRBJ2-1	TGCGCCAGCAGTAGGGACAGGGTAGGCAATGAGCAGTTCTTC	CASSRDRVGNEQFF
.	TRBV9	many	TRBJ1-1	TGTGCCAGCAGCGTGAGGGGGACCAACTTCAGGGAAGCTTTCTTT	CASSVRGTNFREAFF
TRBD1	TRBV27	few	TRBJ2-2	TGTGCCAGCCGGTGGGACAGCCGGAACACCGGGGAGCTGTTTTTT	CASRWDSRNTGELFF
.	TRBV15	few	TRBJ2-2	TGTGCCACCAGTAAAACTAGAACTAACACCGGGGAGCTGTTTTTT	CATSKTRTNTGELFF
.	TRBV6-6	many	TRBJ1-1	TGTGCCAGCAATTTTGAGGGAGGAACTGAAGCTTTCTTT	CASNFEGGTEAFF
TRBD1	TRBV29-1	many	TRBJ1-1	TGCAGCGTCAGGACAGGACCAATGAACACTGAAGCTTTCTTT	CSVRTGPMNTEAFF
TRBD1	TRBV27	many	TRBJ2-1	TGTGCCAGCAGTTTATCCCCCTGGGGGACAGGGGGCGGGGATGAGCAGTTCTTC	CASSLSPWGTGGGDEQFF
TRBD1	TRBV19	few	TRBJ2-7	TGTGCCAGTAGTCTCCAGACAGGGGGCAACGAGCAGTACTTC	CASSLQTGGNEQYF
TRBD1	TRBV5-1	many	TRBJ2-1	TGCGCCAGCGGGGGACAGGGCGCCTACAATGAGCAGTTCTTC	CASGGQGAYNEQFF
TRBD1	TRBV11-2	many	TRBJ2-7	TGTGCCAGCAGCCAGGGCGGGACAGGGGCGTACGAGCAGTACTTC	CASSQGGTGAYEQYF
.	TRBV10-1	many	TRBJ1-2	TGCGCCAGCACCCCCGGGACTTACTATGGCTACACCTTC	CASTPGTYYGYTF
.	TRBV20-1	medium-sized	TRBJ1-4	TGCAGTGCTAGTATAACTCCTAACAATGAAAAACTGTTTTTT	CSASITPNNEKLFF
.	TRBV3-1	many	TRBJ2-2	TGTGCCAGCAGCCAAGGTTTTAGTCTTCTTTCCGGGGAGCTGTTTTTT	CASSQGFSLLSGELFF
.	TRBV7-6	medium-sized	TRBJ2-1	TGTGCCAGCAGCTTATCCCCTTCGCCCGTTAATGAGCAGTTCTTC	CASSLSPSPVNEQFF
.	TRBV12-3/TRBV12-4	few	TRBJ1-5	TGTGCCAGCAGTTTACAGGAGAGCAATCAGCCCCAGCATTTT	CASSLQESNQPQHF
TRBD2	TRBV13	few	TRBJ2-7	TGTGCCAGCAGCTCCCGACTAGCGGGGATCTACGAGCAGTACTTC	CASSSRLAGIYEQYF
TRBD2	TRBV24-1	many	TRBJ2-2	TGTGCCACCAGTGCCCGGTCCTCTAGCGGGAGGGCCAACACCGGGGAGCTGTTTTTT	CATSARSSSGRANTGELFF